A single sample is the source of the 5 T cell receptor beta chains below, sequenced in a study of shared clonotypes between healthy human individuals. Naive CD8 cells were CD45RO-negative, positively selected for CCR7, excluding terminally differentiated effector memory CD45RA+ cells. Profiling relied on immunoSEQ multiplex PCR, and the TCRdb table lists in-frame clones only, not all of them. The sample yields millions of clones, around 96% seen once. Sequencing was performed on naive CD8+ T cells sorted from blood. The receptors were gathered from a young man in good health.

V is TRBV4-3 and J is TRBJ1-6; D is unclear. Trimming left V 0 bases short and J 0 bases short, with 15 bases between. The CDR3 loop spans 19 amino acids. CDR1 is LGHNA and CDR2 is YSLEER in the germline V gene. The CDR3 region has the DNA TGCGCCAGCAGCCAAGATCGAGTTTCTGTGTTCTCCTATAATTCACCCCTCCACTTT. Translating gives CASSQDRVSVFSYNSPLHF.

This rearrangement joins TRBV14 to TRBJ2-7; 12 bases map to TRBD2. The trim removed 0 bases at V and 3 bases at J, leaving 0 bases unmatched. Germline V gene sequence: CDR1 SGHDN, CDR2 FVKESK. CDR3 size: 15 residues. CDR3 nucleotides: TGTGCCAGCAGCCAAGAGGGACTAGCGGGCTACGAGCAGTACTTC. Translation gives CASSQEGLAGYEQYF. The entire variable domain, with the rest obtained from reference TRBV14 and TRBJ2-7, is as follows: EAGVTQFPSHSVIEKGQTVTLRCDPISGHDNLYWYRRVMGKEIKFLLHFVKESKQDESGMPNNRFLAERTGGTYSTLKVQPAELEDSGVYFCASSQEGLAGYEQYFGPGTRLTVT.

CDR3 nucleotides: TGCGCCAGCAGCTTGTGGGCGGCGGGGCTAGCGGCCCACAATGAGCAGTTCTTC. It codes for CASSLWAAGLAAHNEQFF. This chain links TRBV5-1 with TRBJ2-1; 7 bases fit TRBD2. From germline, CDR1 is SGHRS and CDR2 YFSETQ. V was clipped by 1 base and J by 5 bases; unmatched bases: 15. The CDR3 sequence is 18 residues long.

This clone occurred once. V usage is TRBV9 and J usage is TRBJ1-2, with 7 bases that match TRBD1. CDR3 size: 14 residues. CDR1 and CDR2 (germline): SGDLS, YYNGEE. V lost 4 bases, J lost 4 bases, and 7 bases stayed unmatched. The CDR3 DNA follows: TGTGCCAGCAGCACCGGGACAGATAGCTATGGCTACACCTTC. Translation: CASSTGTDSYGYTF.

The chain carries TRBV6-6 and TRBJ2-1; 7 bases align to TRBD2. The CDR3 runs 14 residues. CDR1 MNHNY and CDR2 SVGAGI come from the germline V gene (reference sequence). V lost 6 bases, J lost 7 bases, and 9 bases stayed unmatched. Written as DNA, the CDR3 is TGTGCCAGCAGCCCCTTCGGGAGGAGGAATGAGCAGTTCTTC. This codes for CASSPFGRRNEQFF.